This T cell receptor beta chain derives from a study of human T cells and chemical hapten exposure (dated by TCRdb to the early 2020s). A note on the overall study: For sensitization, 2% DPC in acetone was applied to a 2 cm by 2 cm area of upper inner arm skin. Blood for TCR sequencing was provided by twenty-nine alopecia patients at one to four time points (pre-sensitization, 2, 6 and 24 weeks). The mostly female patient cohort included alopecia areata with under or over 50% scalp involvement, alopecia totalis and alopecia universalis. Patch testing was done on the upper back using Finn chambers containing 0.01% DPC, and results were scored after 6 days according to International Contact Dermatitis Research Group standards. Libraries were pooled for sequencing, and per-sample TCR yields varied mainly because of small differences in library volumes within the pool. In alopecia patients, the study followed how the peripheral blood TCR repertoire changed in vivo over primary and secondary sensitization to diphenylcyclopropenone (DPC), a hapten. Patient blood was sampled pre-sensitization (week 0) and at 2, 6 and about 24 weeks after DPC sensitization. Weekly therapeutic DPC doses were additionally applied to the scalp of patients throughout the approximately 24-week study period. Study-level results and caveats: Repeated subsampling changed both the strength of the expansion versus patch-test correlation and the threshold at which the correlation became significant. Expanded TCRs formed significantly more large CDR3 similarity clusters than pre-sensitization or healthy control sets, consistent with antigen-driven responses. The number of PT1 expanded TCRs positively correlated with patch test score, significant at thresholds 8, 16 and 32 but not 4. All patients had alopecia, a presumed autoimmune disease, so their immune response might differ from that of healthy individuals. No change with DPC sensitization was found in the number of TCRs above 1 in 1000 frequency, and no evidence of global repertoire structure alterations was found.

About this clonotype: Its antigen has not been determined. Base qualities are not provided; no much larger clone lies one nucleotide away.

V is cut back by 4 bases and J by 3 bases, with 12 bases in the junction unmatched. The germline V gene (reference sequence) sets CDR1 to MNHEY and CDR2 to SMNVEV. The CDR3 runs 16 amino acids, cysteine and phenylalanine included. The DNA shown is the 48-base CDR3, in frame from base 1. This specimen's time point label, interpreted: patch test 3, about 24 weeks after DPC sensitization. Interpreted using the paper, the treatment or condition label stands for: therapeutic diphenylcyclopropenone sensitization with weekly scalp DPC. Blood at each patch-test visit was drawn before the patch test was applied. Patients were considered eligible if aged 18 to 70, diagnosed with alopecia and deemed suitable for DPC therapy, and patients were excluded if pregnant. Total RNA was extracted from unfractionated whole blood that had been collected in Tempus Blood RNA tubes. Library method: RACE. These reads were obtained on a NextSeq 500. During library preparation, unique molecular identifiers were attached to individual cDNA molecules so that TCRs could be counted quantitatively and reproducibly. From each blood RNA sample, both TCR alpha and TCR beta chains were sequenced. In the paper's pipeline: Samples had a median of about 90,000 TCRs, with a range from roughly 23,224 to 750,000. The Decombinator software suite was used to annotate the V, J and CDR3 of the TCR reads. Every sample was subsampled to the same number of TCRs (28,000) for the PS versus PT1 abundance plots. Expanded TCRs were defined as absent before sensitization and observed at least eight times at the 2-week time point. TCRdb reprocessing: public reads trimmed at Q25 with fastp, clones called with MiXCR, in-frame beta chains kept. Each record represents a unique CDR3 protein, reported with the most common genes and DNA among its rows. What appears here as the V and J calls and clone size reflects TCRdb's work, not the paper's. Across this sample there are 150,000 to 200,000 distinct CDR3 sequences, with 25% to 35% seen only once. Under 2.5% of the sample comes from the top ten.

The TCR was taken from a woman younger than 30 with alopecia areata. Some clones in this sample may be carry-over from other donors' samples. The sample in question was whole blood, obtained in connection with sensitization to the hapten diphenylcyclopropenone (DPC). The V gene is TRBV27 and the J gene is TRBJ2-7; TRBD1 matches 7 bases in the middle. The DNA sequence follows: TGTGCCAGCAGTTGGTCCTCAGGGGGAACTCTCTACGAGCAGTACTTC. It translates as CASSWSSGGTLYEQYF.